Each of the 21 T cell receptor beta chains below was sequenced from the same sample in a study of T cell responses to AZD1222 COVID-19 vaccine. The method was immunoSEQ multiplex PCR; TCRdb's version includes in-frame clones alone and lacks a portion of them. This sample has 85,000 to 100,000 clones, with roughly nine tenths found just once. Here the sequenced sample was peripheral blood, taken on day 0 of AZD1222 vaccination. These receptors originate from an adult in good health.

The chain is built from TRBV6-2 or TRBV6-3 and TRBJ2-7; D unclear. The CDR3 is 11 residues long. Deletions cut 5 bases from V and 0 bases from J, with 2 bases between. CDR1 and CDR2 from the germline V gene are MNHEY and SVGEGT. The CDR3 protein is CASSPSYEQYF. The CDR3 DNA is TGTGCCAGCAGTCCCTCCTACGAGCAGTACTTC.

V usage is TRBV4-3 and J usage is TRBJ1-5; D call uncertain. The germline CDR1 and CDR2 sequences are LGHNA and YSLEER. V was trimmed by 3 bases and J by 6 bases, leaving 15 bases between them. The CDR3 contains 15 residues. CDR3 DNA: TGCGCCAGCAGCCAGGGTACGGGGAACGCTCAGCCCCAGCATTTT. Translation: CASSQGTGNAQPQHF.

The chain employs TRBV11-2 and TRBJ1-6; TRBD1 might be the D (5 bases). Looked up from germline, CDR1 is SGHAT and CDR2 is FQNNGV. The CDR3 runs to 18 residues. V lost 5 bases, J lost 7 bases, and 24 bases lay in between. The CDR3 coding sequence is TGTGCCAGCAGCCCGTACGGACCCGGGGGGGGTAGGAATTCACCCCTCCACTTT. Protein product: CASSPYGPGGGRNSPLHF. The variable domain in full, with the rest retrieved from reference TRBV11-2 and TRBJ1-6, is EAGVAQSPRYKIIEKRQSVAFWCNPISGHATLYWYQQILGQGPKLLIQFQNNGVVDDSQLPKDRFSAERLKGVDSTLKIQPAKLEDSAVYLCASSPYGPGGGRNSPLHFGNGTRLTVT.

This chain connects TRBV7-9 to TRBJ2-4; 13 positions agree with TRBD2. This CDR3 region has 18 residues. Looked up from germline, CDR1 is SEHNR and CDR2 is FQNEAQ (reference sequence). The J segment lost 1 base and the V segment lost 5 bases, leaving 8 bases of the junction unmatched. The CDR3 DNA follows: TGTGCCAGCAGCCTGGGACTAGCGGGGCCTGGGGCCAAAAACATTCAGTACTTC. This gives the protein CASSLGLAGPGAKNIQYF.

The V and J genes are TRBV18 and TRBJ1-1; no clear D gene. Trimming shortened V by 4 bases and J by 1 base, and 19 bases separated the two germline ends. The CDR3 totals 17 residues. Germline assignment: CDR1 KGHSH and CDR2 LQKENI. The CDR3 loop reads CASSLIAGGVTNTEAFF. CDR3 nucleotides: TGTGCCAGCTCACTCATAGCCGGTGGGGTAACGAACACTGAAGCTTTCTTT.

V is TRBV10-2 and J is TRBJ1-1, with 7 bases lining up with TRBD1. Germline trimming cut 8 bases from V and 4 bases from J; bases unmatched to any gene: 7. This CDR3 spans 13 amino acids. In germline, CDR1 is WSHSY, CDR2 SAAADI. CDR3 amino acids: CASRQGRLTEAFF. DNA of the CDR3: TGCGCCAGCCGACAGGGAAGGCTCACTGAAGCTTTCTTT.

The chain carries TRBV7-2 and TRBJ2-7, with D hard to call. CDR3 length: 14 residues. Germline V lookup: CDR1 SGHTA, CDR2 FQGNSA. V shed 5 bases and J shed 0 bases, with 11 bases lying between them. The CDR3 DNA follows: TGTGCCAGCAGCCTCGCTGGGAACTCCTACGAGCAGTACTTC. Amino acids: CASSLAGNSYEQYF.

This clone was recorded once. This sequence joins TRBV3-1 (or the pseudogene TRBV3-2) and TRBJ2-7; the match to TRBD1 covers 9 bases. The length of the CDR3 is 15 residues. Per germline, CDR1 LGHDT and CDR2 YNNKEL (reference sequence). Unmatched junction bases numbered 2, after V lost 0 bases and J lost 2 bases. The CDR3 DNA reads TGTGCCAGCAGCCAAGATGGGACAGGGCCCTACGAGCAGTACTTC. This translates into CASSQDGTGPYEQYF.

CDR3 region: CASSQDAARLHPTYEQYF. CDR3 bases: TGTGCCAGCAGCCAAGACGCCGCGAGATTACACCCGACCTACGAGCAGTACTTC. This chain joins TRBV14 and TRBJ2-7; D gene ambiguous. Germline V gene lookup returns CDR1 SGHDN and CDR2 FVKESK. Trimming left V 0 bases short and J 2 bases short, with 20 bases between. The CDR3 runs 18 residues. The complete variable domain, with remaining parts taken from reference TRBV14 and TRBJ2-7, reads EAGVTQFPSHSVIEKGQTVTLRCDPISGHDNLYWYRRVMGKEIKFLLHFVKESKQDESGMPNNRFLAERTGGTYSTLKVQPAELEDSGVYFCASSQDAARLHPTYEQYFGPGTRLTVT.

The V gene is TRBV7-8, the J gene TRBJ1-3; TRBD1 agrees at 9 bases. This CDR3 comprises 18 residues. Germline CDR1 SGHVS, CDR2 FQNEAQ. J was trimmed by 5 bases and V by 2 bases; bases with no gene match: 13. CDR3 residues: CASSLKYTKTGGRNTIYF. CDR3 nucleotide sequence: TGTGCCAGCAGCTTAAAATACACAAAAACAGGGGGCCGAAACACCATATATTTT.

The CDR3 region has the DNA TGTGCCAGCAGCCTATTGGGGAAGCCCCGACTAGCGGGGCAAGCCTACGAGCAGTACTTC. It is translated as CASSLLGKPRLAGQAYEQYF. The V call is TRBV27, the J call TRBJ2-7; 11 bases agree with TRBD2. Germline V lookup: CDR1 MNHEY, CDR2 SMNVEV (reference sequence). Unmatched junction bases numbered 21, after V lost 6 bases and J lost 2 bases. CDR3 length: 20 residues.

This clone was found once. The CDR3 protein is CASSGRAGGNRATDTQYF. The CDR3 coding sequence is TGTGCCAGCAGTGGGAGGGCTGGGGGTAACAGGGCCACAGATACGCAGTATTTT. The chain links TRBV6-1 to TRBJ2-3; either TRBD1 or TRBD2 may fit D (6 bases each). CDR1 is MNHNS, CDR2 SASEGT, per germline. The CDR3 covers 18 residues. V dropped 4 bases and J dropped 2 bases, with 22 bases sitting between them.

The chain links TRBV6-1 to TRBJ1-5, with TRBD1 as a possible D gene (5 bases). Germline loops: CDR1 MNHNS, CDR2 SASEGT. The germline V and J ends were trimmed by 3 bases and 7 bases, with 19 bases remaining between them. The CDR3 sequence is 16 residues long. The CDR3 DNA follows: TGTGCCAGCAGTGATGGGACGGGGGGGAGAGGCCAGCCCCAGCATTTT. Translating it yields CASSDGTGGRGQPQHF.

On this clone: Other nucleotide sequences from this sample produce the same CDR3. The V call is TRBV30, the J call TRBJ1-3; D gene uncertain. V was shortened by 7 bases and J by 0 bases, with 16 bases between the two germline ends. Germline loops: CDR1 GTSNPN, CDR2 SVGIG (reference sequence). The CDR3 contains 15 residues. The CDR3: CALDRPGSSGNTIYF. As DNA, the CDR3 is TGTGCCTTGGACCGCCCTGGTAGCTCTGGAAACACCATATATTTT.

This sequence joins TRBV29-1 and TRBJ1-2; 7 bases line up with TRBD1. The CDR3 contains 13 residues. Germline V gives CDR1 SQVTM, CDR2 ANQGSEA. The J segment lost 5 bases and the V segment lost 3 bases, leaving 6 bases of the junction unmatched. CDR3 nucleotide sequence: TGCAGCGTTGAGACGGGGGACAGATATGGCTACACCTTC. Protein sequence: CSVETGDRYGYTF.

The chain recombines TRBV6-5 with TRBJ1-1, with a possible D match to TRBD1 (6 bases). Trimming shortened V by 1 base and J by 11 bases, and 14 bases separated the two germline ends. The CDR3 is 13 residues long. In germline, CDR1 is MNHEY, CDR2 SVGAGI. CDR3 amino acids: CASSYYRGGLAFF. The CDR3 DNA sequence: TGTGCCAGCAGTTACTACCGCGGGGGGCTGGCTTTCTTT.

V and J are TRBV14 and TRBJ1-2; D ambiguous. The CDR3 totals 15 residues. The V end lost 5 bases, the J end lost 3 bases, and 16 bases lay between the germline ends. Per the germline V gene, CDR1 is SGHDN and CDR2 is FVKESK. The CDR3 nucleotides read TGTGCCAGCAGCACCCATATAGGGAGGGACTATGGCTACACCTTC. Translating it yields CASSTHIGRDYGYTF. The whole variable domain, filled in from reference TRBV14 and TRBJ1-2, reads EAGVTQFPSHSVIEKGQTVTLRCDPISGHDNLYWYRRVMGKEIKFLLHFVKESKQDESGMPNNRFLAERTGGTYSTLKVQPAELEDSGVYFCASSTHIGRDYGYTFGSGTRLTVV.

The chain has TRBV2 and TRBJ2-1; possible D gene TRBD2, 6 bases. V was cut by 4 bases and J by 7 bases, with 20 bases left in between. The germline CDR1 and CDR2 sequences are SNHLY and FYNNEI. The CDR3 totals 16 residues. CDR3 in amino acids: CASSGGVVAALNEQFF. Here the CDR3 DNA reads TGTGCCAGCAGTGGGGGGGTTGTAGCGGCCCTAAATGAGCAGTTCTTC.

This chain joins TRBV6-2 or TRBV6-3 and TRBJ1-1; 10 bases are a match to TRBD1. From germline, CDR1 is MNHEY and CDR2 SVGEGT. CDR3 length: 15 residues. With V trimmed by 5 bases and J by 4 bases, 7 bases remained unmatched. The CDR3 coding sequence is TGTGCCAGCAGTGCCAGACAGGGGGCCAGCACTGAAGCTTTCTTT. Its protein is CASSARQGASTEAFF.

In its sample, this clone was seen a few times. The V call is TRBV29-1, the J call TRBJ1-2; tentatively, D is TRBD1 (5 bases). Trimming stripped 3 bases from V and 4 bases from J, with 12 bases between. The CDR3 spans 13 residues. CDR1 and CDR2 from the germline V gene are SQVTM and ANQGSEA. Here the CDR3 reads CSVESGQVYGYTF. The CDR3 region has the DNA TGCAGCGTTGAGTCAGGGCAGGTCTATGGCTACACCTTC.

CDR3 amino acids: CASSQDWGGVNTEAFF. The CDR3 DNA reads as TGCGCCAGCAGCCAAGATTGGGGAGGGGTGAACACTGAAGCTTTCTTT. This sequence joins TRBV4-3 and TRBJ1-1; TRBD1 is a possible D gene (5 bases). This CDR3 region has 16 residues. CDR1 and CDR2 from the germline V gene are LGHNA and YSLEER. Trimming stripped 0 bases from V and 0 bases from J, with 11 bases between.